In this sample, the clone carrying this T cell receptor beta chain turned up once. Antigen unknown. These data come from a study of shared clonotypes between healthy human individuals. Study-level information: Every donor yielded three CD4 naive, three CD4 memory, two CD8 naive and one CD8 memory plate.

All of the donors resided in Nashville, Tennessee, and each was a Caucasian adult. Germline values: CDR1 SGHRS, CDR2 YFSETQ. The V and J ends lost 0 bases and 8 bases respectively, with 15 bases between them. This CDR3 has 15 amino acids. Study-level results: Donor clonotype sharing was expected to depend on sequencing depth. Non-shared clonotypes had lower generation probabilities than clonotypes shared by all four sorted-subset donors.

Clones were read by immunoSEQ multiplex PCR, and TCRdb kept only the in-frame ones, dropping some. The repertoire holds 800,000 to 1,200,000 clones, 75% to 85% seen once, with approximately 0.5% in the top ten. The receptor's source is a man between 18 and 35 years old in good health. Some clones in this sample may be carry-over from other donors' samples. The material sequenced was memory CD4+ T cells from PBMCs. As to subset: CD45RA-negative fraction. The chain carries TRBV5-1 and TRBJ1-3; D is ambiguous. This CDR3 reads CASSLAWPLLDTIYF. CDR3 sequence (DNA): TGCGCCAGCAGCTTGGCCTGGCCTCTCTTAGACACCATATATTTT.